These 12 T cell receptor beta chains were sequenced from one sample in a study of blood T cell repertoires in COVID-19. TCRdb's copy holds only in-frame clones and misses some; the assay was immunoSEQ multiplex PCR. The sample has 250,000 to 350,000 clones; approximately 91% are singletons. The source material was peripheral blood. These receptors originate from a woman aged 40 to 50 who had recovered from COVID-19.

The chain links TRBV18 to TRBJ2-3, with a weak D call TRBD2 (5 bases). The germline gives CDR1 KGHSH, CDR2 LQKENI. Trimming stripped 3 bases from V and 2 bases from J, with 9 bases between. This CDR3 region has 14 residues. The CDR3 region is CASSPQRTTDTQYF. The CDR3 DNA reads TGTGCCAGCTCACCCCAGCGGACCACAGATACGCAGTATTTT.

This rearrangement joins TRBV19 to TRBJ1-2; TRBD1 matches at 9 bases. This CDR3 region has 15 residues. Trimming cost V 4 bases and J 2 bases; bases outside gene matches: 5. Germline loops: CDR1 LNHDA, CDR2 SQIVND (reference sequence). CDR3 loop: CASSTGTGSNYGYTF. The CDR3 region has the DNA TGTGCCAGTAGTACAGGGACAGGGAGCAACTATGGCTACACCTTC.

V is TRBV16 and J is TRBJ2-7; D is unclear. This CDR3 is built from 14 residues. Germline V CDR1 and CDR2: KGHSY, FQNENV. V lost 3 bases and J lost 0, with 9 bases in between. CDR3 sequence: CASSHDSNSYEQYF. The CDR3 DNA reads TGTGCCAGCAGCCACGACTCCAACTCCTACGAGCAGTACTTC.

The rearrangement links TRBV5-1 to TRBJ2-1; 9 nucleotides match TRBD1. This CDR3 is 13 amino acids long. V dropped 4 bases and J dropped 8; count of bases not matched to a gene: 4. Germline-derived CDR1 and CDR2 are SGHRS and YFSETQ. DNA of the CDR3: TGCGCCAGCAGCACCGGGACAGGGTATGAGCAGTTCTTC. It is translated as CASSTGTGYEQFF.

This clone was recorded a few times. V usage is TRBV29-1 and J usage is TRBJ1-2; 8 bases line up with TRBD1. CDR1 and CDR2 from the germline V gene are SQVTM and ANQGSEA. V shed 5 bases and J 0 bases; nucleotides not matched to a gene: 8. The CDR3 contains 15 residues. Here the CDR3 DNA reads TGCAGCGTTTCCGGGACAGGAAAAACTAACTATGGCTACACCTTC. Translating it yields CSVSGTGKTNYGYTF.

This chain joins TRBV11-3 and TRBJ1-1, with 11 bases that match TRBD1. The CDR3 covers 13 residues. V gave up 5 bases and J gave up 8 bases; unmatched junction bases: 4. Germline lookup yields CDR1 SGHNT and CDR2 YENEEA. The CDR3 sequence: CASSPDRGREAFF. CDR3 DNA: TGTGCCAGCAGCCCGGACAGGGGGCGAGAAGCTTTCTTT.

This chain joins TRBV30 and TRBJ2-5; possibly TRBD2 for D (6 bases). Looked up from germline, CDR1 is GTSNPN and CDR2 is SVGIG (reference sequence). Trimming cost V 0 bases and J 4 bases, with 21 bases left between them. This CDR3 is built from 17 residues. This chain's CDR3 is CAWSVRFWRGEGETQYF. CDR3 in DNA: TGTGCCTGGAGTGTACGGTTTTGGAGGGGAGAGGGAGAGACCCAGTACTTC.

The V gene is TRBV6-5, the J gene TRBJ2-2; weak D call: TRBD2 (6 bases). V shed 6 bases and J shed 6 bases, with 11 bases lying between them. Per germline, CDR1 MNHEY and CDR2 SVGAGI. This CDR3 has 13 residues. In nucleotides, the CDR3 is TGTGCCAGCAGGACTAGTATATCCGGGGAGCTGTTTTTT. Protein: CASRTSISGELFF.

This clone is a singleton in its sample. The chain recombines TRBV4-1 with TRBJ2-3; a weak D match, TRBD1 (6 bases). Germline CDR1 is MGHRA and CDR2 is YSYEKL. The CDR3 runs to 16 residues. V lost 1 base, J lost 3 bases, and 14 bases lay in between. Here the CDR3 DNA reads TGCGCCAGCAGCCAAGGGGGCAGGGGAAGGACAGATACGCAGTATTTT. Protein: CASSQGGRGRTDTQYF.

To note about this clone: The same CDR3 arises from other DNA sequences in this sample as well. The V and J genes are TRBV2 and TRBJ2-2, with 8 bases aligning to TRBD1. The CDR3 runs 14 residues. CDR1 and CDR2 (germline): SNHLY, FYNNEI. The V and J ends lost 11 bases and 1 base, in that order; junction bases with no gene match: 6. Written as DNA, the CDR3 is TGTGCCTCCTCCGGGACAGGGAACACCGGGGAGCTGTTTTTT. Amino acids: CASSGTGNTGELFF.

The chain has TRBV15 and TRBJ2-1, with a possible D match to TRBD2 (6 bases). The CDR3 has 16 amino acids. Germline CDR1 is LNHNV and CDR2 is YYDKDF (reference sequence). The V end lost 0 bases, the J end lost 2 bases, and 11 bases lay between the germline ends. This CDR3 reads CATSRDKGGAYNEQFF. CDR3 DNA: TGTGCCACCAGCAGAGATAAGGGCGGGGCCTACAATGAGCAGTTCTTC.

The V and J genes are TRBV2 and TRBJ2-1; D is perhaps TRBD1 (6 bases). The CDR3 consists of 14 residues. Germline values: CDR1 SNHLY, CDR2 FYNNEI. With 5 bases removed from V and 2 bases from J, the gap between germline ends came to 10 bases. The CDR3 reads CASSPTGTYNEQFF. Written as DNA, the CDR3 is TGTGCCAGCAGTCCGACAGGAACCTACAATGAGCAGTTCTTC.